This T cell receptor beta chain was identified during a study of Graves' ophthalmopathy and Graves' hyperthyroidism. Active ophthalmopathy (CAS at least 3, NOSPECS at least 4), lasting under 3 months. With 6 bases removed from V and 2 bases from J, the gap between germline ends came to 8 bases. In germline, CDR1 is MDHEN, CDR2 SYDVKM. The CDR3 sequence is 14 residues long. Of note for this clonotype: Its target is unknown.

Findings of the study overall: Sensitivity of about 67% and specificity of less than 75% were achieved by the model that predicted ophthalmopathy progression. Using 13 signatures, a model distinguished ophthalmopathy from stable hyperthyroidism, reaching about 90% sensitivity and 70% to 83% specificity. Most expanded clonotypes from thyroid (those above 0.001 frequency) were also found in blood.

CDR3 regions of TCR beta were amplified from RNA transcripts. First-round RT-PCR with HTBI primers preceded a second-round multiplex PCR. MiXCR was run by TCRdb on the multiplex PCR reads, yielding one entry per CDR3 protein. The data show 200,000 to 250,000 distinct CDR3 sequences, 20% to 25% seen once. The rearrangement uses TRBV28 and TRBJ2-6; D is undetermined. Sequenced sample: peripheral blood. The receptor was isolated from a woman between 45 and 60 years old with Graves' ophthalmopathy. CDR3 region: CASRRIAGANVLTF. Here the CDR3 DNA reads TGTGCCAGCAGGCGAATTGCTGGGGCCAACGTCCTGACTTTC.